This TCR beta chain came from a study of blood T cell repertoires in COVID-19. Sequencing was performed with immunoSEQ multiplex PCR; in TCRdb, only in-frame clones are kept and a portion is missing. This sample carries roughly 260,000 clones, roughly 85% of them seen once, and the ten largest clones take 3.6%. Per germline, CDR1 SGHKS and CDR2 YYEKEE (reference sequence). The CDR3 loop spans 13 amino acids. V gave up 4 bases and J gave up 6 bases, with 11 bases separating them. The TCR sequence derives from a woman aged 40 to 50 who had been exposed to COVID-19. Input material: PBMCs or T cells enriched from blood (not recorded which). The V gene is TRBV5-5, the J gene TRBJ1-5; D remains unclear. The CDR3 coding sequence is TGTGCCAGCAGCACGGACGCGGGTCAGCCCCAGCATTTT. Translating it yields CASSTDAGQPQHF.